Following are 19 T cell receptor beta chains from one sample sequenced in a study of tumor and adjacent non-tumor tissue in lung cancer. The template was RNA from unsorted bulk tissue. A modified ARM-PCR protocol with three rounds of nested PCR amplified TCRbeta. Each CDR3 protein gets one entry after TCRdb re-called the multiplex PCR reads with MiXCR. The repertoire holds more than 90,000 distinct CDR3 sequences, with approximately 70% as singletons. The sequencing sample was made of lung tumor tissue. Every receptor here comes from a man in his sixties with non-small cell lung cancer.

This clonotype was found once. One junction end does not reproduce the germline sequence, and a read error may be involved. The J gene is TRBJ2-1, the V gene TRBV20-1; 10 nucleotides match TRBD2. Germline values: CDR1 DFQATT, CDR2 SNEGSKA (reference sequence). The CDR3 is 15 amino acids. The DNA for the CDR3 is TGCAGTGCTCCAAAGCGGGGGGGCCTTTACAATGAACAGCTCTTC. This encodes CSAPKRGGLYNEQLF.

This clonotype was detected ten times or more. Germline is not matched at one junction end, which may reflect a read error. The rearrangement links TRBV20-1 to TRBJ2-3; 10 positions match TRBD2. Germline CDR1 reads DFQATT; CDR2 reads SNEGSKA (reference sequence). The CDR3 runs 14 residues. The CDR3 sequence is CSARAGGNTDTQYF. CDR3 nucleotides: TGCAGTGCCAGAGCGGGGGGGAACACAGATACGCAGTATTTT.

To note about this clonotype: This CDR3 fails to terminate in the conserved phenylalanine or tryptophan, so it likely reflects a read error. The chain has TRBV4-3 and TRBJ2-4; 9 bases align to TRBD2. This CDR3 comprises 16 residues. CDR1 and CDR2 from the germline V gene are LGHNA and YSLEER. With 0 bases clipped from V and 3 bases from J, the junction kept 3 bases outside the gene matches. The CDR3 nucleotides read TGCGCCAGCAGCCAAGACGCTAGCGGGGTCAAAAACATTCAGTACTCT. It codes for CASSQDASGVKNIQYS.

This clonotype was counted at least ten times. This rearrangement joins TRBV12-3 or TRBV12-4 to TRBJ2-1; 11 bases are shared with TRBD2. V lost 3 bases to trimming and J lost 10 bases; unmatched junction nucleotides: 5. This CDR3 is 14 amino acids long. The CDR3 DNA reads as TGTGCCAGCAGTTTCTCTAGCGGGAGGCGGGAGCAGTTCTTC. Its translation is CASSFSSGRREQFF.

The sample holds many counts of this clonotype. This rearrangement joins TRBV21-1 to TRBJ2-1; the D segment call TRBD1 is taken from the table without a DNA check. TRBV21-1 is a listed pseudogene. The CDR3 is 12 amino acids. CDR3 sequence (DNA): TGTGCCAGCAGACTACAGGGTAGGGAGCAGTTCTTC. Translated: CASRLQGREQFF.

As to this clonotype: Without the conserved terminal phenylalanine or tryptophan, this CDR3 likely stems from a read error. It is unclear where the CDR3 begins or ends on the DNA, so no DNA is shown, and the CDR3 is as TCRdb lists it. The chain couples TRBV11-2 to TRBJ2-5. The germline V gene encodes CDR1 SGHAT and CDR2 FQNNGV. The CDR3 spans 14 amino acids, including both terminal residues. The CDR3 here is CASSLMGDQETQCY.

Comments on this clonotype: Relative to the germline gene, one junction end is altered; a read error may explain this. The V and J genes are TRBV11-1 and TRBJ2-1; D is ambiguous. The length of the CDR3 is 12 residues. The germline CDR1 and CDR2 sequences are SGHAT and FQDESV (reference sequence). The chain's CDR3 is CACSLGHGEQLF. CDR3 bases: TGTGCCTGCAGCCTCGGGCATGGTGAGCAGCTCTTC.

About this clonotype itself: The junction differs from germline at one of its ends, possibly a read error. The rearrangement joins TRBV12-3 or TRBV12-4 to TRBJ2-1, with D tentatively TRBD2 (7 bases). The CDR3 is made up of 17 amino acids. This chain's CDR3 is CASSLSTGGHSYNERFF. Written as DNA, the CDR3 is TGTGCCAGCAGTCTTAGCACGGGGGGCCACTCCTACAATGAGCGGTTCTTC.

This clonotype was counted a few times. A single base separates this from a much larger clone, so it may be a read error. The chain carries TRBV11-3 and TRBJ2-7; possible D gene TRBD1, 5 bases. CDR1 and CDR2 from the germline V gene are SGHNT and YENEEA. The CDR3 extends over 14 amino acids. Trimming shortened V by 5 bases and J by 6 bases, and 17 bases separated the two germline ends. CDR3 nucleotides: TGTGCCAGCAGCCTCCAGGGCCCGATATGCGAGCAGTACTTC. This sequence encodes CASSLQGPICEQYF.

Remarks on this clonotype: The germline gene is not matched at one end of the junction; a read error may be the cause. This rearrangement joins TRBV10-2 to TRBJ1-5; D ambiguous. The germline V gene has CDR1 WSHSY and CDR2 SAAADI. This CDR3 contains 14 residues. CDR3: CASSGSSGNQPQHF. CDR3 coding DNA: TGCGCCAGCAGCGGGTCTTCGGGCAATCAACCCCAGCATTTT.

On this clonotype itself: It may be a read error: a sequence one base away is much more abundant. The V call is TRBV5-4, the J call TRBJ2-7; 7 nucleotides line up with TRBD2. The germline gives CDR1 SGHNT, CDR2 YYREEE (reference sequence). This CDR3 comprises 15 residues. Written as DNA, the CDR3 is TGTCCCAGCAGCCCGGGGAGGGAAGGGTTTTACGAGCAGTATTTC. Translation: CPSSPGREGFYEQYF.

With regard to this clonotype: Its ends do not fully match the called genes, so a read error is possible. The CDR3 bases are TGCAGCGTTGGGACTAGCGGTAGAGAGGCCCAGTACTTC. It encodes CSVGTSGREAQYF. The rearrangement joins TRBV29-1 to TRBJ2-5, with TRBD2 matching over 10 bases. CDR1 and CDR2 (germline): SQVTM, ANQGSEA. The CDR3 consists of 13 residues.

This clonotype was detected only once. The V gene is TRBV12-3 or TRBV12-4, the J gene TRBJ2-5; D may correspond to TRBD1 or TRBD2 (5 bases each). V was clipped by 3 bases and J by 5 bases, with 10 bases between them. The CDR3 runs 13 residues. CDR3 amino acids: CASSLRGRETQYF. In DNA form, the CDR3 reads TGTGCCAGCAGTTTGAGGGGTAGGGAGACCCAGTACTTC.

This clonotype was counted many times. This chain uses TRBV5-6 with TRBJ2-1, with D uncertain. V gave up 0 bases and J gave up 15 bases, with 10 bases separating them. The CDR3 contains 11 residues. Germline V lookup: CDR1 SGHDT, CDR2 YYEEEE. In DNA, the CDR3 is TGTGCCAGCAGCTTGGGCCGTGACCTGTTCTTC. Protein product: CASSLGRDLFF.

This clonotype turned up a few times. The chain joins TRBV20-1 to TRBJ2-3; D not resolved. From germline, CDR1 is DFQATT and CDR2 SNEGSKA (reference sequence). With 3 bases removed from V and 3 bases from J, the gap between germline ends came to 10 bases. This CDR3 region has 13 residues. The CDR3, as DNA: TGCAGTGCTAGTCCCGAGGCTACAGATACGCAGTATTTT. Translated, it gives CSASPEATDTQYF.

On this clonotype: The junction differs from germline at one of its ends, possibly a read error. The V call is TRBV29-1, the J call TRBJ2-5; possibly TRBD2 for D (5 bases). CDR1 is SQVTM, CDR2 ANQGSEA, per germline. CDR3 length equals 13 residues. In nucleotides, the CDR3 is TGTAGCGTTGGTCGGGGATACCAAGAGATCCAGTACTTC. It is translated as CSVGRGYQEIQYF.

Concerning this clonotype itself: A much larger clone is a single base away; this may be a read error. The genes are TRBV6-2 or TRBV6-3 and TRBJ2-1; D remains unclear. V dropped 5 bases and J dropped 8 bases, with 22 bases sitting between them. Germline CDR1 MNHEY, CDR2 SVGEGT. The CDR3 length is 16 residues. CDR3 in amino acids: CASSVGPEGMLDEQFF. In DNA, the CDR3 is TGTGCCAGCAGTGTAGGTCCTGAAGGGATGCTGGATGAGCAGTTCTTC.

Notes on this clonotype: This could be a read error, since a much larger clone is one nucleotide away. This chain joins TRBV12-3 or TRBV12-4 and TRBJ1-1; tentatively, D is TRBD1 (5 bases). CDR3 length: 13 residues. Trimming stripped 3 bases from V and 13 bases from J, with 18 bases between. The CDR3 loop is CASSLSQQGYGFF. The CDR3 region has the DNA TGTGCCAGCAGTTTGTCGCAGCAGGGATATGGTTTCTTT.

V gene TRBV20-1 combines with J gene TRBJ2-7; possible D gene TRBD2, 5 bases. The germline V and J ends were trimmed by 0 bases and 3 bases, with 15 bases remaining between them. Per the germline V gene, CDR1 is DFQATT and CDR2 is SNEGSKA (reference sequence). This CDR3 contains 15 residues. CDR3 loop: CSARDRVRAGYEQYF. The CDR3 region has the DNA TGCAGTGCTAGAGATCGCGTGAGGGCCGGCTACGAGCAGTACTTC.